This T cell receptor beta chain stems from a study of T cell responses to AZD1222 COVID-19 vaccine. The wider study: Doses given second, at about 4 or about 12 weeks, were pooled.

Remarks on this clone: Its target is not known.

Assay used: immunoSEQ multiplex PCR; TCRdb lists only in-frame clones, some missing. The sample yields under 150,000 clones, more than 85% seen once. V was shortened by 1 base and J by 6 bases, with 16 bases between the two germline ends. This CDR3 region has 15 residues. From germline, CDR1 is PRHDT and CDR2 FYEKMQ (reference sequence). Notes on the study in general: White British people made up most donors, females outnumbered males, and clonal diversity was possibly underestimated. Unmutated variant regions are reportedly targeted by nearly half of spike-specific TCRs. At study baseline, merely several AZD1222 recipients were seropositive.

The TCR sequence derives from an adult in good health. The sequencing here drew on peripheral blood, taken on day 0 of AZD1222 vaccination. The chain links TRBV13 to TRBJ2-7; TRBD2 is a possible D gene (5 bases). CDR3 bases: TGTGCCAGCAGCTTAGAAGAGGGTTTCGCCCTCGAGCAGTACTTC. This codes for CASSLEEGFALEQYF.